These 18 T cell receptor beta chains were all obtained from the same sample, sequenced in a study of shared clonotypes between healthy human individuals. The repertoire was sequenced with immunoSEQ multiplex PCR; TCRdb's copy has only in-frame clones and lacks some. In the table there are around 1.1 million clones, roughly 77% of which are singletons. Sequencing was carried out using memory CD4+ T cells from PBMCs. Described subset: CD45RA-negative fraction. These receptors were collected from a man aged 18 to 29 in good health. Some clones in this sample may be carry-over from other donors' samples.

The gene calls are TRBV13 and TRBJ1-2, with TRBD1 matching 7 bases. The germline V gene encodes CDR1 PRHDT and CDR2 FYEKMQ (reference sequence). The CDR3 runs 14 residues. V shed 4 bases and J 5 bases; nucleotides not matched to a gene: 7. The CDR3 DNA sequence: TGTGCCAGCAGCTCAATCGACAGGGTTTATGGCTACACCTTC. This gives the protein CASSSIDRVYGYTF. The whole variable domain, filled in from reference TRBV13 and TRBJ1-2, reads AAGVIQSPRHLIKEKRETATLKCYPIPRHDTVYWYQQGPGQDPQFLISFYEKMQSDKGSIPDRFSAQQFSDYHSELNMSSLELGDSALYFCASSSIDRVYGYTFGSGTRLTVV.

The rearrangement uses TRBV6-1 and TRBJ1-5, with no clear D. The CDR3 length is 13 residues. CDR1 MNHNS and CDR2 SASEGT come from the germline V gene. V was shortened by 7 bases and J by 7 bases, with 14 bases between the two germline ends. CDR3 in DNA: TGTGCCAGCACCCAGTTCGGAGGACAGCCCCAGCATTTT. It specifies CASTQFGGQPQHF.

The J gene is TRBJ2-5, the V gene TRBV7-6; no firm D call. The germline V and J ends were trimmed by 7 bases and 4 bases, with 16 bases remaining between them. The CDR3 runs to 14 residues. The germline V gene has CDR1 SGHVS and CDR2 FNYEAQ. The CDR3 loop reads CASTRVGRPETQYF. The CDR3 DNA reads TGTGCCAGCACCCGAGTAGGCAGACCAGAGACCCAGTACTTC.

The CDR3 DNA reads TGTGCCAGCAGCTTGCCCCGGGCGGGACCAACCCTAGGCTCCTACAATGAGCAGTTCTTC. Translating gives CASSLPRAGPTLGSYNEQFF. This chain uses TRBV7-8 with TRBJ2-1, with D tentatively TRBD2 (6 bases). Germline V gene lookup returns CDR1 SGHVS and CDR2 FQNEAQ. This CDR3 contains 20 residues. The V end lost 3 bases, the J end lost 0 bases, and 24 bases lay between the germline ends. The full variable domain, completed using reference TRBV7-8 and TRBJ2-1, is GAGVSQSPRYKVAKRGQDVALRCDPISGHVSLFWYQQALGQGPEFLTYFQNEAQLDKSGLPSDRFFAERPEGSVSTLKIQRTQQEDSAVYLCASSLPRAGPTLGSYNEQFFGPGTRLTVL.

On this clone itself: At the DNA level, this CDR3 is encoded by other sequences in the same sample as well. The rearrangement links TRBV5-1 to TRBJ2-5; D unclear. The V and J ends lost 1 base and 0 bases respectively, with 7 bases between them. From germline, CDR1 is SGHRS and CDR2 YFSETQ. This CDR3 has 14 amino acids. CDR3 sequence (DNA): TGCGCCAGCAGCTTGTTCAGTTACCAAGAGACCCAGTACTTC. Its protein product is CASSLFSYQETQYF.

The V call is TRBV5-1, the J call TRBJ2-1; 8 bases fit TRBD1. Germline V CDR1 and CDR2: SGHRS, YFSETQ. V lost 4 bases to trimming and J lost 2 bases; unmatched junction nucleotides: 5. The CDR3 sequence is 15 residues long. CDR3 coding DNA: TGCGCCAGCAGCCACCAGACAGGGGCCTACAATGAGCAGTTCTTC. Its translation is CASSHQTGAYNEQFF.

The CDR3 protein is CASSLRSAYGYTF. CDR3 nucleotides: TGTGCCAGCAGTTTACGGTCAGCCTATGGCTACACCTTC. J is TRBJ1-2 and V is TRBV28; D is undetermined. The germline gives CDR1 MDHEN, CDR2 SYDVKM. The CDR3 extends over 13 amino acids. The V end was cut by 2 bases, the J end by 4 bases, with 8 bases between.

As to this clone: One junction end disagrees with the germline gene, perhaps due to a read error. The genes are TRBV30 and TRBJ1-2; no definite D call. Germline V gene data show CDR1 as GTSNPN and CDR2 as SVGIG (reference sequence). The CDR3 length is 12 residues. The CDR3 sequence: CAWGVYLQAAAF. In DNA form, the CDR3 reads TGTGCCTGGGGAGTGTATCTTCAAGCTGCCGCCTTC.

In DNA form, the CDR3 reads TGTGCCAGCAGCTTAGATAGCAGGGTCGGGTTGCAGTTCTTC. It specifies CASSLDSRVGLQFF. The chain links TRBV7-3 to TRBJ2-1; a possible D gene is TRBD1 (5 bases). This CDR3 region has 14 residues. Trimming took 2 bases from V and 12 from J, leaving 17 bases between them. Germline CDR1 reads SGHTA; CDR2 reads FQGTGA.

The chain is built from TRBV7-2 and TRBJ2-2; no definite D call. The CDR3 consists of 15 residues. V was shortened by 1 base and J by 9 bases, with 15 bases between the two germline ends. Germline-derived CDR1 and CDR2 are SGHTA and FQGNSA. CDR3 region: CASSLVFLGPRELFF. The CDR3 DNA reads TGTGCCAGCAGCTTAGTTTTTCTAGGGCCGAGGGAGCTGTTTTTT.

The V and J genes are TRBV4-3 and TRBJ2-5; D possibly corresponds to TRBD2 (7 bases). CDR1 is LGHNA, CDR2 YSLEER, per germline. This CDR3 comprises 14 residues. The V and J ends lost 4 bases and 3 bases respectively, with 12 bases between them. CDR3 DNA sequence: TGCGCCAGCAGCCTGGAGGGGGGGGAAGAGACCCAGTACTTC. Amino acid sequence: CASSLEGGEETQYF.

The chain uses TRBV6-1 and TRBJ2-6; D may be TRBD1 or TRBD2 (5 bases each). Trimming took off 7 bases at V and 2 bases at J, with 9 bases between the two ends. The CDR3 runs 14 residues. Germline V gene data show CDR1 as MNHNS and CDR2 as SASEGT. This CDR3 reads CASNQGPGANVLTF. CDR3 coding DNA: TGTGCCAGCAATCAGGGACCTGGGGCCAACGTCCTGACTTTC.

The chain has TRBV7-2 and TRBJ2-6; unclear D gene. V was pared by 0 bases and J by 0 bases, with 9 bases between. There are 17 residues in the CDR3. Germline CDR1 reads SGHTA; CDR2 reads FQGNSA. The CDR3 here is CASSLAIPRSGANVLTF. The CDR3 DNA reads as TGTGCCAGCAGCTTAGCAATACCACGCTCTGGGGCCAACGTCCTGACTTTC. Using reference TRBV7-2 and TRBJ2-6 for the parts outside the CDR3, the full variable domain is GAGVSQSPSNKVTEKGKDVELRCDPISGHTALYWYRQSLGQGLEFLIYFQGNSAPDKSGLPSDRFSAERTGGSVSTLTIQRTQQEDSAVYLCASSLAIPRSGANVLTFGAGSRLTVL.

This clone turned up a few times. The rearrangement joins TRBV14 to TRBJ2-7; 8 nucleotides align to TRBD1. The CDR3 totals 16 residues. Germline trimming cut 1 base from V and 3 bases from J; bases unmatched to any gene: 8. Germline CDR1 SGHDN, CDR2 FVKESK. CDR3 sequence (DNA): TGTGCCAGCAGCCAAGCGGGCAGGGGGCTTATCTACGAGCAGTACTTC. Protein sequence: CASSQAGRGLIYEQYF.

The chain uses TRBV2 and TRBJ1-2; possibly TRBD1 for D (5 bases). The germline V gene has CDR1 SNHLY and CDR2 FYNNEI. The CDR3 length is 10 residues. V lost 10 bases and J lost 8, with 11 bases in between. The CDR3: CAIQRGGYTF. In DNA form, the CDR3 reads TGTGCCATACAGCGGGGGGGCTACACCTTC.

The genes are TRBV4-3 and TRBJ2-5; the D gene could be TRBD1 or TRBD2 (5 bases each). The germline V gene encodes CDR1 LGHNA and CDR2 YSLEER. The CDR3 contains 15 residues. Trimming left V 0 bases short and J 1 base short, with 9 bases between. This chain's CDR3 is CASSQEFGAQETQYF. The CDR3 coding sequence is TGCGCCAGCAGCCAAGAATTCGGGGCCCAAGAGACCCAGTACTTC.

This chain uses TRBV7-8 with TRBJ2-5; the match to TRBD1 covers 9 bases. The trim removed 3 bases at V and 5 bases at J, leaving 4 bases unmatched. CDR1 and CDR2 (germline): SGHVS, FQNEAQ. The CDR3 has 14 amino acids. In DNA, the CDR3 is TGTGCCAGCAGCTTGGACAGGGGCCGGGAGACCCAGTACTTC. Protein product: CASSLDRGRETQYF.

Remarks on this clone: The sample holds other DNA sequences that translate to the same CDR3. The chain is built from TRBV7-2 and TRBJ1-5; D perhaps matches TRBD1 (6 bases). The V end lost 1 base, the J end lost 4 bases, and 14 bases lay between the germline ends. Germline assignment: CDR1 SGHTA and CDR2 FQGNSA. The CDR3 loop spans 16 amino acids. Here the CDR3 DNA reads TGTGCCAGCAGCTTAGAGGCAGGGAGGGGGAATCAGCCCCAGCATTTT. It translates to CASSLEAGRGNQPQHF.